This T cell receptor beta chain came from a study of blood T cell repertoires in COVID-19. V lost 0 bases to trimming and J lost 5 bases; unmatched junction nucleotides: 2. The length of the CDR3 is 14 residues. Germline V gene data show CDR1 as SGHVS and CDR2 as FQNEAQ. The data were produced by immunoSEQ multiplex PCR, yet TCRdb's version contains in-frame clones alone and is incomplete. The sample contains roughly 280,000 clones, 85% to 90% of which appear only once. The chain joins TRBV7-8 to TRBJ2-7; 9 bases match TRBD1. Sequencing was done on a sample of PBMCs or T cells enriched from blood (not recorded which). The receptor was isolated from a woman younger than 35 who had recovered from COVID-19. CDR3 nucleotide sequence: TGTGCCAGCAGCTTAGCCGGGACAGGGAACGAGCAGTACTTC. Translating it yields CASSLAGTGNEQYF.